Listed below are T cell receptor beta chains from one sample, sequenced in a study of blood T cells in healthy people across ages. One entry per CDR3 protein, called by TCRdb with MiXCR from the 5' RACE reads. The table lists around 900,000 distinct CDR3 sequences, roughly 26% of them singletons, with 15% to 20% in the top ten. Sequences were obtained from blood. These receptors all stem from a woman of 80 years or more in good health. The CDR3 runs from the conserved cysteine through the conserved F or W. D genes are given only for firm matches. Some rows have no size entry. The others give once, few or many, or a class for an expanded clone.

clone size,V gene,D gene,J gene,CDR3 protein,CDR3 DNA
many,TRBV7-6,TRBD1,TRBJ2-7,CASRPGTGGTYEQYF,TGTGCCAGCCGACCGGGGACAGGGGGGACCTACGAGCAGTACTTC
-,TRBV20-1,-,TRBJ1-2,CSARDGRRLINYGYTF,TGCAGTGCTAGAGACGGCCGGAGGTTGATTAACTATGGCTACACCTTC
-,TRBV7-2,-,TRBJ2-2,CASSLSSGYTGELFF,TGTGCCAGCAGCTTAAGTTCTGGGTACACCGGGGAGCTGTTTTTT
-,TRBV5-1,-,TRBJ1-1,CASSLFGENTEAFF,TGCGCCAGCAGCTTGTTTGGGGAGAACACTGAAGCTTTCTTT
few,TRBV25-1,-,TRBJ1-1,CASSDLGAGGRNTEAFF,TGTGCCAGCAGTGACCTCGGTGCGGGGGGGCGAAACACTGAAGCTTTCTTT
many,TRBV20-1,-,TRBJ2-1,CSARDFRGAAYNEQFF,TGCAGTGCTAGAGACTTTCGGGGGGCCGCCTACAATGAGCAGTTCTTC
many,TRBV6-5,-,TRBJ2-3,CASSLLEADTQYF,TGTGCCAGCAGTTTACTGGAGGCAGATACGCAGTATTTT
-,TRBV20-1,-,TRBJ2-1,CSASGRTLNEQFF,TGCAGTGCTAGCGGACGGACACTCAATGAGCAGTTCTTC
many,TRBV29-1,-,TRBJ2-1,CSVEDQGKNEQFF,TGCAGCGTTGAAGATCAAGGAAAGAATGAGCAGTTCTTC
many,TRBV6-2/TRBV6-3,TRBD2,TRBJ2-1,CASSYPLGLAGPNEQFF,TGTGCCAGCAGTTACCCCCTCGGACTAGCGGGACCAAATGAGCAGTTCTTC
few,TRBV7-9,-,TRBJ1-1,CASSPFTPNTEAFF,TGTGCCAGCAGCCCGTTCACACCGAACACTGAAGCTTTCTTT
many,TRBV12-3/TRBV12-4,TRBD1,TRBJ2-4,CASSLRDRGPPQYF,TGTGCCAGCAGTCTCCGGGACAGGGGGCCTCCTCAGTACTTC
many,TRBV7-9,-,TRBJ2-5,CASSFATGYETQYF,TGTGCCAGCAGCTTTGCTACAGGTTATGAGACCCAGTACTTC
many,TRBV20-1,TRBD1,TRBJ1-4,CSASYYGVQGIEKLFF,TGCAGTGCTAGCTACTACGGGGTACAGGGGATTGAAAAACTGTTTTTT
few,TRBV2,TRBD1,TRBJ1-4,CASSQQGVELFF,TGTGCCAGCAGCCAACAGGGGGTTGAACTGTTTTTT
-,TRBV7-3,TRBD2,TRBJ2-3,CASSLAGTSGFPTDTQYF,TGTGCCAGCAGCTTAGCCGGGACTAGCGGCTTTCCCACAGATACGCAGTATTTT
many,TRBV29-1,-,TRBJ2-5,CSVVGLFDAGTQYF,TGCAGCGTTGTCGGCTTGTTCGATGCCGGGACCCAGTACTTC
many,TRBV5-1,TRBD2,TRBJ2-5,CASSLFGGTSGLQETQYF,TGCGCCAGCAGCTTGTTTGGCGGGACTAGCGGACTCCAAGAGACCCAGTACTTC
few,TRBV7-2,TRBD2,TRBJ2-3,CASSLAGLGGVADAQYF,TGTGCCAGCAGCTTAGCGGGACTAGGGGGAGTGGCAGATGCGCAGTATTTT
-,TRBV4-3,TRBD1,TRBJ1-6,CASSQEVNRGRSSYNSPLHF,TGCGCCAGCAGCCAAGAGGTGAACAGGGGACGGAGCTCCTATAATTCACCCCTCCACTTT
many,TRBV4-3,TRBD2,TRBJ2-5,CASSQEKGGETQYF,TGCGCCAGCAGCCAAGAGAAGGGAGGGGAGACCCAGTACTTC
many,TRBV24-1,-,TRBJ2-1,CATSDLVRIEQFF,TGTGCCACCAGTGATTTAGTCCGGATTGAGCAGTTCTTC
many,TRBV20-1,-,TRBJ1-6,CSAAISSGSPLHF,TGCAGTGCCGCGATCTCGTCGGGTTCACCCCTCCACTTT
-,TRBV21-1,-,TRBJ1-5,CASRFLRRDNQPQHF,TGTGCCAGCAGATTCCTCAGACGGGACAATCAGCCCCAGCATTTT
many,TRBV7-2,TRBD2,TRBJ2-3,CASSSAGLAGGLDTQYF,TGTGCCAGCAGCTCGGCGGGACTAGCGGGGGGGCTAGATACGCAGTATTTT
-,TRBV20-1,TRBD2,TRBJ2-7,CSAGSSTRTSVYEQYF,TGCAGTGCTGGATCCAGCACCCGGACTAGCGTCTACGAGCAGTACTTC
-,TRBV12-3/TRBV12-4,-,TRBJ1-2,CASTSKGGNYGYTF,TGTGCCAGCACCTCTAAGGGTGGGAACTATGGCTACACCTTC
many,TRBV27,-,TRBJ2-1,CASSLISYNEQFF,TGTGCCAGCAGTTTAATTAGTTACAATGAGCAGTTCTTC
few,TRBV20-1,-,TRBJ1-2,CSALGRGILHGYTF,TGCAGTGCTCTAGGAAGGGGAATTTTACATGGCTACACCTTC
many,TRBV7-2,-,TRBJ2-2,CASSPGTGAGELFF,TGTGCCAGCAGCCCTGGGACCGGGGCCGGGGAGCTGTTTTTT
-,TRBV2,-,TRBJ2-6,CASSMKPPSGANVLTF,TGTGCCAGCAGCATGAAGCCCCCTTCTGGGGCCAACGTCCTGACTTTC
few,TRBV3-1,-,TRBJ1-1,CASSQVEGITEAFF,TGTGCCAGCAGCCAAGTTGAGGGGATCACTGAAGCTTTCTTT
-,TRBV13,TRBD2,TRBJ2-1,CASSPRAGASNEQFF,TGTGCCAGCAGCCCCCGGGCGGGAGCGTCGAATGAGCAGTTCTTC
-,TRBV6-6,TRBD1,TRBJ2-3,CASRIGGRTDTQYF,TGTGCCAGCAGGATAGGGGGCCGCACAGATACGCAGTATTTT
once,TRBV20-1,TRBD2,TRBJ2-7,CSAHRGEEDEQYF,TGCAGTGCCCATCGGGGGGAGGAAGACGAGCAGTACTTC
-,TRBV9,TRBD2,TRBJ2-1,CASSVSGGGYNEQFF,TGTGCCAGCAGCGTGAGCGGGGGAGGCTACAATGAGCAGTTCTTC
-,TRBV7-2,TRBD1,TRBJ1-4,CASSSETGGEKRFF,TGCGCCAGCAGCTCCGAGACAGGGGGCGAAAAACGGTTTTTT
-,TRBV30,-,TRBJ2-3,CAWSWGADQPQYF,TGTGCCTGGAGTTGGGGGGCGGATCAGCCCCAGTATTTT
many,TRBV10-3,-,TRBJ1-2,CAISTGNPYGYTF,TGTGCCATCAGTACAGGCAACCCCTATGGCTACACCTTC
-,TRBV7-2,TRBD2,TRBJ2-7,CASSFIGRAKEQYF,TGTGCCAGCAGCTTCATCGGGAGGGCCAAGGAGCAGTACTTC
many,TRBV2,-,TRBJ2-5,CASSLSWTAVGETQYF,TGTGCCAGCAGCCTCTCCTGGACTGCCGTCGGAGAGACCCAGTACTTC
many,TRBV30,-,TRBJ2-7,CAWSVEAAPYEQYF,TGTGCCTGGAGTGTAGAGGCAGCTCCCTACGAGCAGTACTTC
many,TRBV20-1,TRBD2,TRBJ2-3,CSARTSGGAEQYF,TGCAGTGCGCGGACTAGCGGGGGTGCGGAGCAGTATTTT
-,TRBV3-1,-,TRBJ1-2,CASGWLGGYTF,TGTGCCAGCGGGTGGCTCGGTGGCTACACCTTC
-,TRBV6-2/TRBV6-3,TRBD2,TRBJ2-6,CAIKSRGNANVLTF,TGTGCCATCAAGTCGCGGGGGAATGCCAACGTCCTGACTTTC
many,TRBV18,-,TRBJ1-2,CASSPSRDGNYGYTF,TGTGCCAGCTCACCATCCCGGGACGGCAACTATGGCTACACCTTC
-,TRBV4-2,TRBD1,TRBJ1-5,CASSRTGGQGAYSNQPQHF,TGTGCCAGCAGCCGAACGGGGGGACAGGGGGCGTATAGCAATCAGCCCCAGCATTTT
-,TRBV7-2,TRBD2,TRBJ2-3,CASSFRLAGVGDTQYF,TGTGCCAGCAGCTTCAGGCTAGCGGGAGTAGGGGATACGCAGTATTTT
-,TRBV20-1,-,TRBJ2-7,CSASRDSAGEQYF,TGCAGTGCTAGCCGGGACTCTGCTGGCGAGCAGTACTTC